These 9 T cell receptor beta chains share one sample of origin, sequenced in a study of graft-versus-host responses after intestinal transplantation. The assay was immunoSEQ multiplex PCR, and TCRdb's table has in-frame clones only and misses some. The data show tens of thousands of clones, about 93% seen once. Antigens for these TCRs are unknown. The input for sequencing was unstimulated CD8+ T cells sorted from spleen or lymph node cells, taken before intestinal transplant. These receptors originate from a human donor who received an intestinal transplant.

This chain connects TRBV4-3 to TRBJ1-4; TRBD1 aligns across 9 bases. With V trimmed by 3 bases and J by 10 bases, 15 bases remained unmatched. The CDR3 covers 17 residues. Germline assignment: CDR1 LGHNA and CDR2 YSLEER. The CDR3 reads CASSQFLSGTGHTKLFF. CDR3 DNA: TGCGCCAGCAGCCAGTTCCTCTCCGGGACAGGGCATACAAAACTGTTTTTT.

The sample holds one count of this clone. V is TRBV9 and J is TRBJ2-7; TRBD2 matches at 8 bases. The CDR3 has 15 amino acids. Germline V gives CDR1 SGDLS, CDR2 YYNGEE. After removal of 4 bases from V and 1 base from J, the junction contained 7 bases not matched to a gene. The CDR3: CASSTGGAISYEQYF. The CDR3, as DNA: TGTGCCAGCAGCACCGGGGGGGCCATATCCTACGAGCAGTACTTC.

This chain links TRBV19 with TRBJ2-7, with 10 nucleotides matching TRBD1. The junction had 3 bases not matched to a gene; V was cut back by 5 bases and J by 2 bases. CDR1 is LNHDA and CDR2 is SQIVND in the germline V gene (reference sequence). CDR3 size: 14 residues. CDR3 nucleotide sequence: TGTGCCAGTAGTTCCGGACAGGGGGCCTACGAGCAGTACTTC. This encodes CASSSGQGAYEQYF. Drawing the rest from reference TRBV19 and TRBJ2-7, the complete variable domain is DGGITQSPKYLFRKEGQNVTLSCEQNLNHDAMYWYRQDPGQGLRLIYYSQIVNDFQKGDIAEGYSVSREKKESFPLTVTSAQKNPTAFYLCASSSGQGAYEQYFGPGTRLTVT.

The rearrangement uses TRBV13 and TRBJ2-3; 8 nucleotides agree with TRBD2. Trimming at V came to 5 bases and at J to 3 bases, leaving 7 bases not matched to a gene. The CDR3 sequence is 15 residues long. The germline V gene encodes CDR1 PRHDT and CDR2 FYEKMQ (reference sequence). The CDR3 spells CASSRDSGVTDTQYF. CDR3 nucleotide sequence: TGTGCCAGCAGCCGCGATAGCGGGGTTACAGATACGCAGTATTTT.

This clone was recorded only once. V and J are TRBV5-1 and TRBJ2-1, with D hard to call. Germline assignment: CDR1 SGHRS and CDR2 YFSETQ. Trimming left V 6 bases short and J 9 bases short, with 16 bases between. The CDR3 sequence is 13 residues long. The CDR3 bases are TGCGCCAGCATTCCCTTGGCGGAAGGTGAGCAGTTCTTC. Its protein product is CASIPLAEGEQFF. The full variable domain, its missing parts supplied by reference TRBV5-1 and TRBJ2-1, is KAGVTQTPRYLIKTRGQQVTLSCSPISGHRSVSWYQQTPGQGLQFLFEYFSETQRNKGNFPGRFSGRQFSNSRSEMNVSTLELGDSALYLCASIPLAEGEQFFGPGTRLTVL.

CDR3 in DNA: TGTGCCAGCAGCTGGGGGGGTGCCGGGGAGCTGTTTTTT. Encoded protein: CASSWGGAGELFF. V gene TRBV7-9 combines with J gene TRBJ2-2; 7 bases fit TRBD2. CDR1 SEHNR and CDR2 FQNEAQ come from the germline V gene (reference sequence). J gave up 6 bases and V 4 bases, and 2 bases lay outside the gene matches. The CDR3 runs to 13 residues.

The J gene is TRBJ2-1, the V gene TRBV28; D uncertain. The CDR3 is 14 amino acids. Trimming cost V 8 bases and J 0 bases, with 11 bases left between them. The germline V gene encodes CDR1 MDHEN and CDR2 SYDVKM. The CDR3 loop reads CASHDSSSYNEQFF. The CDR3 DNA follows: TGTGCCAGCCACGACTCGAGCTCCTACAATGAGCAGTTCTTC.

This chain connects TRBV6-5 to TRBJ2-5; D perhaps matches TRBD2 (6 bases). The CDR3 spans 15 residues. CDR1 is MNHEY and CDR2 is SVGAGI in the germline V gene. V shed 5 bases and J shed 5 bases, with 18 bases lying between them. CDR3 sequence reads: CASSGTGLPGETQYF. Here the CDR3 DNA reads TGTGCCAGCAGTGGCACGGGACTCCCAGGGGAGACCCAGTACTTC.

V is TRBV28 and J is TRBJ2-1, with 7 bases lining up with TRBD2. CDR3 length: 16 amino acids. J gave up 4 bases and V 2 bases, and 8 bases lay outside the gene matches. The V gene's germline CDR1 is MDHEN and CDR2 SYDVKM. CDR3 DNA sequence: TGTGCCAGCAGTTTAACTGCACTAGCGTATTACAATGAGCAGTTCTTC. Its protein is CASSLTALAYYNEQFF.